This T cell receptor beta chain is drawn from a study of shared clonotypes between healthy human individuals. The V and J ends lost 1 base and 7 bases, in that order; junction bases with no gene match: 12. This CDR3 is built from 16 residues. Germline values: CDR1 MGHDK, CDR2 SYGVNS. Sorted-subset replicate PCRs used approximately 180 ng of genomic DNA. This amount corresponded to about 30,000 T cell genomes. Profiling relied on immunoSEQ multiplex PCR, and the TCRdb table lists in-frame clones only, not all of them. This table holds 1.4 million or so clones, approximately 98.5% found once. Study-wide findings and caveats: Blood was the sole source, and tissue repertoires probably differ.

Researchers partitioned CD4+ cells into CD45RA+ naive and CD45RA-negative memory subsets. Concerning this clone itself: As yet, its antigen is unknown.

This sequence originates from a man aged 25-45 years in good health. The V and J genes are TRBV25-1 and TRBJ2-7; 8 bases line up with TRBD2. Sequencing input: naive CD4+ T cells sorted from blood. Subset of the sample: CD45RA+ positively selected. CDR3 DNA: TGTGCCAGCAGTGAATTGGGGGGGACTAGTCTGAGTGAGCAGTACTTC. The encoded protein is CASSELGGTSLSEQYF.